Ten or more counts support the clone carrying this TCR beta chain. The antigen remains undetermined. The data were taken from a study of T cells in Graves' hyperthyroidism and ophthalmopathy. General observations from the study: Blood samples included most of the expanded thyroid clonotypes exceeding 0.001.

The CDR3 has 14 amino acids. Germline CDR1 SGHVS, CDR2 FQNEAQ. V lost 5 bases and J lost 1; bases outside the gene matches: 4. Regions amplified from RNA transcripts were the TCR beta CDR3 regions. Primed by the HTBI set, a first-round RT-PCR was run on the TCR CDR3. TCRdb itself ran the multiplex PCR reads through MiXCR, one entry per CDR3 protein. The sample yields under 350,000 distinct CDR3 sequences, over 20% seen once. Exclusion of patients followed from uncontrolled infection, other autoimmune disease, pregnancy or lactation. Extraction of PBMCs used more than 8.5 ml of fresh peripheral blood. Sequenced: blood. This chain links TRBV7-8 with TRBJ1-2, with 7 bases that match TRBD1. This clonotype was sampled from a woman aged 45-65 years with Graves' hyperthyroidism. CDR3: CASSQGVVNYGYTF. CDR3 nucleotides: TGTGCCAGCAGCCAGGGGGTCGTTAACTATGGCTACACCTTC.